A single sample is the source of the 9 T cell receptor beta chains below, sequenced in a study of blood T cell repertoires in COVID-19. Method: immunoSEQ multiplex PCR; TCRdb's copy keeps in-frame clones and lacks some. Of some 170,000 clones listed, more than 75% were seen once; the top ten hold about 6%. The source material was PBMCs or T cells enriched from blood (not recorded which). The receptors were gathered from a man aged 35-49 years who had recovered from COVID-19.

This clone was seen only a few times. The CDR3 reads CASSASGTSGGQETQYF. CDR3 sequence (DNA): TGTGCCAGCAGCGCATCCGGGACTAGCGGGGGGCAAGAGACCCAGTACTTC. The rearrangement joins TRBV9 to TRBJ2-5, with 15 bases identical to TRBD2. The ends lost 3 bases at V and 2 bases at J; junction bases unmatched: 5. CDR1 is SGDLS and CDR2 is YYNGEE in the germline V gene. The CDR3 consists of 17 residues.

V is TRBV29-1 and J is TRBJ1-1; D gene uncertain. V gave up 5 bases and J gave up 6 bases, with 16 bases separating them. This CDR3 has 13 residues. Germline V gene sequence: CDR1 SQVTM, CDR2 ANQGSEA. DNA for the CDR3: TGCAGCGTTCATTCCCCGGAGGCCCCTGAAGCTTTCTTT. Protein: CSVHSPEAPEAFF.

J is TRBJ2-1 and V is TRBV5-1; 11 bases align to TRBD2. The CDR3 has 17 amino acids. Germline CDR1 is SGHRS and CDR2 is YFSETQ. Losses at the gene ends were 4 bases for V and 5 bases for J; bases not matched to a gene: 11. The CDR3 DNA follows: TGCGCCAGCAGCCCGACTAGCGGGGTTCAGGGGCACAATGAGCAGTTCTTC. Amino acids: CASSPTSGVQGHNEQFF.

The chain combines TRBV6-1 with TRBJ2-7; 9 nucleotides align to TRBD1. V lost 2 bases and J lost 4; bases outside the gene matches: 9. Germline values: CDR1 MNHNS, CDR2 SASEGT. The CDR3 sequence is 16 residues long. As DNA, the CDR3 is TGTGCCAGCAGTGAATGGGGACAGGGTCTAAGGTACGAGCAGTACGTC. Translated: CASSEWGQGLRYEQYV.

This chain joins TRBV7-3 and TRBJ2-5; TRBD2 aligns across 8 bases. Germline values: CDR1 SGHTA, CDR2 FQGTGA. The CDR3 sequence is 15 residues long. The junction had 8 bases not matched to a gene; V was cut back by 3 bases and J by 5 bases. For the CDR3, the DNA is TGTGCCAGCAGCTTCGGACTGGGCGGGGGGGAGACCCAGTACTTC. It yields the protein CASSFGLGGGETQYF.

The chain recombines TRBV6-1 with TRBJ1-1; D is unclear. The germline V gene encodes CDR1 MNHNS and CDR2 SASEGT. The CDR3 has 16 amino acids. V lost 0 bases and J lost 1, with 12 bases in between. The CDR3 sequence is CASSEARSRPNTEAFF. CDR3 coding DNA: TGTGCCAGCAGTGAAGCGCGATCCAGGCCGAACACTGAAGCTTTCTTT.

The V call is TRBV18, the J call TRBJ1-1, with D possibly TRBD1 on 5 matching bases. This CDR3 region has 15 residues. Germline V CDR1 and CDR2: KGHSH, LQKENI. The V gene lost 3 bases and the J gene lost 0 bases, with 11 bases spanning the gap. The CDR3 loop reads CASSPLDSMNTEAFF. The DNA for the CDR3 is TGTGCCAGCTCACCGCTCGACAGCATGAACACTGAAGCTTTCTTT.

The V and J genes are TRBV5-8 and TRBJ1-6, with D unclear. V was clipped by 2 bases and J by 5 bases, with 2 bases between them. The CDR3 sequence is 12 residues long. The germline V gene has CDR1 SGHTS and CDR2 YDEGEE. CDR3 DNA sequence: TGTGCCAGCAGCTTTAATAATTCACCCCTCCACTTT. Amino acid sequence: CASSFNNSPLHF.

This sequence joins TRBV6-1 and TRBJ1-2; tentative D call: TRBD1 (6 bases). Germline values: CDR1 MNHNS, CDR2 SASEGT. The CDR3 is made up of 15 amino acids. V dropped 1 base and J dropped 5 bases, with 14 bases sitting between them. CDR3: CASSEGSRTVYGYTF. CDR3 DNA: TGTGCCAGCAGTGAAGGATCCAGGACAGTGTATGGCTACACCTTC.